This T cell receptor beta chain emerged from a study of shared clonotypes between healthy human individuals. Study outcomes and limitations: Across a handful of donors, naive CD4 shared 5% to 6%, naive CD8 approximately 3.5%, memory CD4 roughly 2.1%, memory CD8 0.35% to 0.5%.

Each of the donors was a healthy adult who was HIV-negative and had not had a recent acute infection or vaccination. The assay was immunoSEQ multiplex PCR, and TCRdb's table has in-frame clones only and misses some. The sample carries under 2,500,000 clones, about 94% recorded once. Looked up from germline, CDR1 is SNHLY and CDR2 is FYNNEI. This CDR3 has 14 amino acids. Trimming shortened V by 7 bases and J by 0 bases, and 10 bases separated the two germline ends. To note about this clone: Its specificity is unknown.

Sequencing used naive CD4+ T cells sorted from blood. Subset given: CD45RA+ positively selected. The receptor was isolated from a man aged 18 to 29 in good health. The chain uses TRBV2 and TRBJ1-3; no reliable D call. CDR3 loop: CASMLLVSGNTIYF. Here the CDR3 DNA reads TGTGCCAGCATGCTTTTGGTCTCTGGAAACACCATATATTTT.